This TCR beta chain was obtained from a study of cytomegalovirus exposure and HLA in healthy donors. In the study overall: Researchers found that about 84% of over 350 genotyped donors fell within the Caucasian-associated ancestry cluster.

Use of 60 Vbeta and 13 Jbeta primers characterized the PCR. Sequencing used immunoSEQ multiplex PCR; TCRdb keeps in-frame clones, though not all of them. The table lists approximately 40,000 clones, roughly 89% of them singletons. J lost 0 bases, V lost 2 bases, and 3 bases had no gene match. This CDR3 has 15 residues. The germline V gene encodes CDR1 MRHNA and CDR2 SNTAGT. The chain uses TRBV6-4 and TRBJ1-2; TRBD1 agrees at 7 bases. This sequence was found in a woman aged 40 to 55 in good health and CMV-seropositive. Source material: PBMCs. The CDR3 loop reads CASSDGTDSNYGYTF. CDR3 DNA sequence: TGTGCCAGCAGTGACGGGACAGACTCTAACTATGGCTACACCTTC.